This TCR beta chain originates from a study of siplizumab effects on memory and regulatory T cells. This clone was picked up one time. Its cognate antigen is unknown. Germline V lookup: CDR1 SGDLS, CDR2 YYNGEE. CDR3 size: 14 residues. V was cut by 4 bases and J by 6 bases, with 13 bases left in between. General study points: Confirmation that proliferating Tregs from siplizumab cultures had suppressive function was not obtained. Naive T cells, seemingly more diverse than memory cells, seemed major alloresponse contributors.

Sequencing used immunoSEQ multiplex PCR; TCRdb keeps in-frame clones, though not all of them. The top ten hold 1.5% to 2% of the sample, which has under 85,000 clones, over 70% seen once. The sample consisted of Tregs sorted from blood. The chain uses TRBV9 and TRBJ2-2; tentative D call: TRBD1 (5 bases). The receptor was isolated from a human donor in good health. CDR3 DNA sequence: TGTGCCAGCAGCATTGCAGGGTCGGCCGGGGAGCTGTTTTTT. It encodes CASSIAGSAGELFF.